The 3 T cell receptor beta chains in this list originate from one sample, sequenced in a study of Graves' ophthalmopathy and Graves' hyperthyroidism. RNA transcripts were the source from which TCR beta CDR3 regions were amplified. After a first-round RT-PCR with HTBI primers, a second-round multiplex PCR was run. MiXCR was run by TCRdb on the multiplex PCR reads, yielding one entry per CDR3 protein. This table holds about 600,000 distinct CDR3 sequences, roughly 39% found once. Sequencing used peripheral blood or thyroid tissue (not recorded which). The source is an adult man with Graves' hyperthyroidism.

Ten or more counts support this clonotype. This rearrangement joins TRBV28 to TRBJ1-5; the match to TRBD1 covers 10 bases. Germline V CDR1 and CDR2: MDHEN, SYDVKM. The CDR3 loop spans 14 amino acids. The V gene end was trimmed by 6 bases and the J gene end by 5 bases; junction bases not matched to a gene: 4. The CDR3 region has the DNA TGTGCCAGCAGCCATGGGACAGGGGATCAGCCCCAGCATTTT. Translating it yields CASSHGTGDQPQHF. Using reference TRBV28 and TRBJ1-5 for the parts outside the CDR3, the full variable domain is DVKVTQSSRYLVKRTGEKVFLECVQDMDHENMFWYRQDPGLGLRLIYFSYDVKMKEKGDIPEGYSVSREKKERFSLILESASTNQTSMYLCASSHGTGDQPQHFGDGTRLSIL.

In its sample, this clonotype was seen many times. In nucleotides, the CDR3 is TGTGCCAGCAGTTTAGACCCAAATTCACCCCTCCACTTT. This translates into CASSLDPNSPLHF. The chain couples TRBV12-3 or TRBV12-4 to TRBJ1-6; D is undetermined. V dropped 1 base and J dropped 7 bases, with 5 bases sitting between them. This CDR3 contains 13 residues.

This clonotype was picked up many times. The rearrangement links TRBV29-1 to TRBJ2-6; no reliable D call. This CDR3 is built from 12 residues. Germline V gene data show CDR1 as SQVTM and CDR2 as ANQGSEA. V was cut by 3 bases and J by 2 bases, with 2 bases left in between. CDR3 bases: TGCAGCGTTGAGACTGGGGCCAACGTCCTGACTTTC. The encoded protein is CSVETGANVLTF. The full variable domain, completed using reference TRBV29-1 and TRBJ2-6, is SAVISQKPSRDICQRGTSLTIQCQVDSQVTMMFWYRQQPGQSLTLIATANQGSEATYESGFVIDKFPISRPNLTFSTLTVSNMSPEDSSIYLCSVETGANVLTFGAGSRLTVL.